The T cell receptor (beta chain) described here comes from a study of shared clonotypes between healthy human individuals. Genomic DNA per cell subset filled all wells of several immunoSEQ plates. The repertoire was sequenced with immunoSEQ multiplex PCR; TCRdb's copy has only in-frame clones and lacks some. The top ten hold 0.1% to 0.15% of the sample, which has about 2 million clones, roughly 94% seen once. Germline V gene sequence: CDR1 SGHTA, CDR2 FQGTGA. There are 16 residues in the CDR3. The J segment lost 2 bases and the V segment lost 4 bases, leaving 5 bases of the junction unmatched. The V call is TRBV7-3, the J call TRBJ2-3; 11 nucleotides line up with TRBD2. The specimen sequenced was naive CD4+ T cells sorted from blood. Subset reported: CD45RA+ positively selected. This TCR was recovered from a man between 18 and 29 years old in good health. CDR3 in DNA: TGTGCCAGCAGCTCCCTAGCGGGGGGCCTCACAGATACGCAGTATTTT. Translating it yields CASSSLAGGLTDTQYF. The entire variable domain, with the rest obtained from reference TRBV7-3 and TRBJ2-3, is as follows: GAGVSQTPSNKVTEKGKYVELRCDPISGHTALYWYRQSLGQGPEFLIYFQGTGAADDSGLPNDRFFAVRPEGSVSTLKIQRTERGDSAVYLCASSSLAGGLTDTQYFGPGTRLTVL.